The clone carrying this TCR beta chain was observed at least ten times. This sample was included in a study of T-cell reconstitution after alpha-beta-depleted transplantation in children. Unique molecular identifiers were incorporated when the TCRbeta library was constructed. Each CDR3 protein is one row after TCRdb ran MiXCR on the PCR reads. The data hold about 340,000 distinct CDR3 sequences, with about an eighth observed a single time. The source material was PBMCs, sampled from the stem cell graft. This TCR came from a human donor who donated a stem cell graft to a child with Fanconi anemia.

CDR3 in DNA: TGCGCCAGCAGCCTGGGACAGGGTCTGCGTGGGGAGCTGTTTTTT. It is translated as CASSLGQGLRGELFF. The chain is built from TRBV5-1 and TRBJ2-2; 9 nucleotides match TRBD1. Losses at the gene ends were 4 bases for V and 8 bases for J; bases not matched to a gene: 9. There are 15 residues in the CDR3. Germline lookup yields CDR1 SGHRS and CDR2 YFSETQ.